This TCR beta chain comes out of a study of blood T cell repertoires in COVID-19. Study-wide background: The United States, Italy and Spain supplied acute and convalescent COVID-19 samples. T cells, B-cell-depleted T cells, or PBMCs supplied cDNA or gDNA.

The method was immunoSEQ multiplex PCR; TCRdb's version includes in-frame clones alone and lacks a portion of them. Here the sample spans approximately 150,000 clones, 70% to 90% being singletons. Germline V gene sequence: CDR1 SGHAT, CDR2 FQNNGV. The CDR3 covers 13 residues. V was trimmed by 9 bases and J by 1 base, leaving 7 bases between them. This TCR was recovered from a man aged 70-80 years with active COVID-19. The chain recombines TRBV11-2 with TRBJ2-6; D possibly corresponds to TRBD1 (6 bases). Sequences were obtained from peripheral blood. The CDR3 protein is CASTGSGANVLTF. The CDR3 nucleotides are TGTGCCAGTACAGGGTCTGGGGCCAACGTCCTGACTTTC.